The sequence of this TCR beta chain was determined in a study of post-analysis software for immune sequencing data. The TCR beta cDNA libraries contained unique molecular identifiers. From the PCR reads, TCRdb called clonotypes with MiXCR, one entry per CDR3 protein. Of approximately 570,000 distinct CDR3 sequences listed, about 40% are singletons. V lost 11 bases and J 8 bases, leaving 19 bases between the germline ends. The CDR3 spans 13 residues. Germline lookup yields CDR1 SEHNR and CDR2 FQNEAQ (reference sequence). Worth noting for this clonotype: What it binds is unknown.

Whole-study results and caveats: Multiple sclerosis was associated with a significant reduction in normalized Chao1 diversity relative to controls. Comparison of patients with controls showed five TRBV segments more frequent in patients, TRBV5-6, TRBV5-1 and TRBV20-1 among them. Those samples that were prepared in the same batch co-clustered strongly by F measure.

This TCR was sampled from a girl aged 5 to 17 with multiple sclerosis. The sequenced material came from blood. The J gene is TRBJ2-1, the V gene TRBV7-9; maybe TRBD2 (6 bases). CDR3 residues: CAARGTPHHEQFF. DNA of the CDR3: TGTGCCGCCCGCGGGACGCCCCACCATGAGCAGTTCTTC.